The rows below give T cell receptor beta chains drawn from one sample of a study of CD4 T cells in relation to SARS-CoV-2 and coronaviruses. Measured with immunoSEQ multiplex PCR; TCRdb has only the in-frame clones, and not every one. Counted here are approximately 64,000 clones, roughly 93% occurring once; the ten biggest clones make up around 0.15%. The specimen was naive CD4+ T cells from PBMCs. These receptors all stem from a human donor in good health. The CDR3 runs from the conserved cysteine through the conserved F or W. A D gene is named only where the DNA matches it firmly. Rows may omit the clone size; those that give it use once, few, many or a size class.

V gene	clone size	D gene	J gene	CDR3 DNA	CDR3 protein
TRBV6-1	once	TRBD2	TRBJ2-1	TGTGCCAGCAGTGCAACTAGCGGGAGGTCCGACAATGAGCAGTTCTTC	CASSATSGRSDNEQFF
TRBV28	.	.	TRBJ2-3	TGTGCCAGCAGATACACTACTATAAGCACAGATACGCAGTATTTT	CASRYTTISTDTQYF
TRBV5-1	.	TRBD1	TRBJ2-1	TGCGCCAGCAGCCCCCGGGGACAGGGGGCCCACAATGAGCAGTTCTTC	CASSPRGQGAHNEQFF
TRBV27	.	TRBD2	TRBJ2-3	TGTGCCAGCAGACAAGCGGGAGGGCATCCAGATACGCAGTATTTT	CASRQAGGHPDTQYF
TRBV28	.	TRBD1	TRBJ2-7	TGTGCCAGCAGGGCCGCGGACAGGCCCTACGAGCAGTACTTC	CASRAADRPYEQYF
TRBV28	.	TRBD2	TRBJ2-1	TGTGCCAGCAGTTTTGACGGGAGGCCAAGCTCCTACAATGAGCAGTTCTTC	CASSFDGRPSSYNEQFF
TRBV7-9	.	.	TRBJ1-4	TGTGCCAGCAGCTTATCCGGGACGGTGAATGAAAAACTGTTTTTT	CASSLSGTVNEKLFF
TRBV7-9	.	TRBD1	TRBJ1-1	TGTGCCAGCAGCACGACAGGGATCACTGAAGCTTTCTTT	CASSTTGITEAFF
TRBV25-1	.	TRBD2	TRBJ2-7	TGTGCCAGCAGTGAATTTAGCGGGGCTACCTACGAGCAGTACTTC	CASSEFSGATYEQYF
TRBV27	once	TRBD2	TRBJ2-7	TGTGCCAGCAGCGAGCGGGAGGCCCACTACGAGCAGTACTTC	CASSEREAHYEQYF
TRBV5-4	.	TRBD1	TRBJ2-3	TGTGCAACGCGAACGGGACAGGGGGTCACAGATACGCAGTATTTT	CATRTGQGVTDTQYF
TRBV10-2	.	.	TRBJ2-1	TGCGCCAGCAGTGAGACTCCTGCCCTTACCGCTTACAATGAGCAGTTCTTC	CASSETPALTAYNEQFF
TRBV30	.	.	TRBJ1-3	TGTGCCTGGAGTTGGACATCAATGCGGGGAAACACCATATATTTT	CAWSWTSMRGNTIYF
TRBV7-2	.	TRBD1	TRBJ1-4	TGTGCCAGCAGGGGACAGGGTTCTTGGGAAAAACTGTTTTTT	CASRGQGSWEKLFF
TRBV19	.	.	TRBJ1-5	TGTGCCAGTAGGGAGAACAAGGTGATATTTCAGCCCCAGCATTTT	CASRENKVIFQPQHF
TRBV24-1	.	TRBD2	TRBJ2-1	TGTGCCACCAGTGATTTCCCCGGGACTAGCCCGTTCTTC	CATSDFPGTSPFF
TRBV19	once	TRBD1	TRBJ1-5	TGTGCCAGTACCCCAGGGGGCCGCGTCCCCCAGCATTTT	CASTPGGRVPQHF
TRBV7-9	.	.	TRBJ1-1	TGTGCCAGCAGCCTGGCCGACAGGAAGAACACTGAAGCTTTCTTT	CASSLADRKNTEAFF
TRBV6-2/TRBV6-3	few	.	TRBJ1-5	TGTGCCAGCAGTAGATCCTCGGGGCGCAGAAGCAATCAGCCCCAGCATTTT	CASSRSSGRRSNQPQHF
TRBV7-3	.	.	TRBJ1-6	TGTGCCAGCAGCTTACTGGGGGGAGGTTATAATTCACCCCTCCACTTT	CASSLLGGGYNSPLHF
TRBV19	.	.	TRBJ1-1	TGTGCCAGTCTTAATAGCACAGGGAACACTGAAGCTTTCTTT	CASLNSTGNTEAFF
TRBV4-1	.	.	TRBJ2-6	TGCGCCAGCAGCCAAGGTCCGGGGAGCTCTGGGGCCAACGTCCTGACTTTC	CASSQGPGSSGANVLTF
TRBV7-9	.	TRBD1	TRBJ1-4	TGTGCCAGCAGCTCCGGGACAGGGGTTTTTTTTGAAAAACTGTTTTTT	CASSSGTGVFFEKLFF
TRBV19	.	TRBD1	TRBJ1-3	TGTGCCAGTACTGACAGGGCCTCCTCTGGAAACACCATATATTTT	CASTDRASSGNTIYF
TRBV19	.	.	TRBJ1-3	TGTGCCAGTAGTATGCCCAGGGCAAGTGGAAACACCATATATTTT	CASSMPRASGNTIYF
TRBV28	.	.	TRBJ2-7	TGTGCCAGCACTAAGGGGTACGAGCAGTACTTC	CASTKGYEQYF
TRBV2	.	.	TRBJ1-4	TGTGCCAGCAGTAATCAGGGGAACTTGGCGGAACTGTTTTTT	CASSNQGNLAELFF
TRBV28	.	TRBD2	TRBJ2-5	TGTGCCAGCAGTAGGGCTAGCGGGACACAAGAGACCCAGTACTTC	CASSRASGTQETQYF